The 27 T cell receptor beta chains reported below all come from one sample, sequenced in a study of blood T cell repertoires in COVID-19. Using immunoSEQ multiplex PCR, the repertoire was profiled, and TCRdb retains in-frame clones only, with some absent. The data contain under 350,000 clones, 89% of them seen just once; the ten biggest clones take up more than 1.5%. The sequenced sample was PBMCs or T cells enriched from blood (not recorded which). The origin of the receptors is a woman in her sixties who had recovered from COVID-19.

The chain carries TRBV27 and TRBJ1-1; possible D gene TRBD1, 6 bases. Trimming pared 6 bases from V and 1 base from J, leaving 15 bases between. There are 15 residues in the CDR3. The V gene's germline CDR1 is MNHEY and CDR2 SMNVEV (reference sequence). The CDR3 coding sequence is TGTGCCAGCAGCTCTCAAAAGGGACAGAACACTGAAGCTTTCTTT. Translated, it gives CASSSQKGQNTEAFF.

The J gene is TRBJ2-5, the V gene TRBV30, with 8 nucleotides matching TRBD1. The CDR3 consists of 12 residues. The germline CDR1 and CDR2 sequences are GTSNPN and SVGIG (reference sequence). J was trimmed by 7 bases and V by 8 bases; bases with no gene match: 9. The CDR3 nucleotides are TGTGCCCGGACAGGGTCACCGGGGACCCAGTACTTC. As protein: CARTGSPGTQYF.

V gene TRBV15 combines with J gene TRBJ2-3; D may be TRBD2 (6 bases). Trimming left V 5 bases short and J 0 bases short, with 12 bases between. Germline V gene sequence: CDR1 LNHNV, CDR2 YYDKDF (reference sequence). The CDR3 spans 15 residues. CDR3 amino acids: CATSGGRGSTDTQYF. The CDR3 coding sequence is TGTGCCACCAGCGGGGGGAGAGGTAGCACAGATACGCAGTATTTT. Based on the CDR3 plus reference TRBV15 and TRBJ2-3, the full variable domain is DAMVIQNPRYQVTQFGKPVTLSCSQTLNHNVMYWYQQKSSQAPKLLFHYYDKDFNNEADTPDNFQSRRPNTSFCFLDIRSPGLGDTAMYLCATSGGRGSTDTQYFGPGTRLTVL.

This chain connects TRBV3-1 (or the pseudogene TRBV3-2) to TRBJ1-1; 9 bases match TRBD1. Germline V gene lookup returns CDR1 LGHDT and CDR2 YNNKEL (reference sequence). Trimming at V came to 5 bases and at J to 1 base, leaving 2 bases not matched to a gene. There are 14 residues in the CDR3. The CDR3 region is CASSSGQGNTEAFF. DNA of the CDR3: TGTGCCAGCAGCTCGGGACAGGGGAACACTGAAGCTTTCTTT.

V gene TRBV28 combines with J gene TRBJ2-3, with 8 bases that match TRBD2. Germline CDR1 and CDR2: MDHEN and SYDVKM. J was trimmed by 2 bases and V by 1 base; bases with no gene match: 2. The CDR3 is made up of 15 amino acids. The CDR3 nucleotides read TGTGCCAGCAGTTTATATAGCGGGGCCACAGATACGCAGTATTTT. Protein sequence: CASSLYSGATDTQYF.

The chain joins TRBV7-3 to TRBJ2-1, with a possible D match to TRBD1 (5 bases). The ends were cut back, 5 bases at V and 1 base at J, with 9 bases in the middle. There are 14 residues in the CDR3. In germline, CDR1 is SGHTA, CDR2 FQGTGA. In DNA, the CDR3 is TGTGCCAGCAGCCCCTCAGGGTCCTACAATGAGCAGTTCTTC. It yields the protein CASSPSGSYNEQFF.

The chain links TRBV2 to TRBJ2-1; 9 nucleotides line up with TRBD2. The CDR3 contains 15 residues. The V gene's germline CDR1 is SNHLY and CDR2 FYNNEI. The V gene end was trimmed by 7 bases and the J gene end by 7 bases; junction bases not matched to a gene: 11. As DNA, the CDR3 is TGTGCCAGCACTTTTGTGTGGCTAGCGGGAAATGAGCAGTTCTTC. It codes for CASTFVWLAGNEQFF. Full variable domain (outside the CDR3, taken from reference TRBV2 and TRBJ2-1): EPEVTQTPSHQVTQMGQEVILRCVPISNHLYFYWYRQILGQKVEFLVSFYNNEISEKSEIFDDQFSVERPDGSNFTLKIRSTKLEDSAMYFCASTFVWLAGNEQFFGPGTRLTVL.

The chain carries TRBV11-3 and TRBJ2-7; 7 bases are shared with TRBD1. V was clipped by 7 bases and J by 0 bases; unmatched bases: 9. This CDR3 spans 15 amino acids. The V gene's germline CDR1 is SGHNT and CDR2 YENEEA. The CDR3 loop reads CASNFETGSSYEQYF. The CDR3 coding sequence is TGTGCCAGCAACTTTGAGACAGGGAGCTCCTACGAGCAGTACTTC.

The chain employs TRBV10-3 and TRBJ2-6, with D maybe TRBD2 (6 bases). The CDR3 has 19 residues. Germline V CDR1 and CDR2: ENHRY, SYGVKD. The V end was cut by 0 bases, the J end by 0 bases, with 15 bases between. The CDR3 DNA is TGTGCCATCAGTGAGTCTGGCGGGGCGCCCAACTCTGGGGCCAACGTCCTGACTTTC. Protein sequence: CAISESGGAPNSGANVLTF.

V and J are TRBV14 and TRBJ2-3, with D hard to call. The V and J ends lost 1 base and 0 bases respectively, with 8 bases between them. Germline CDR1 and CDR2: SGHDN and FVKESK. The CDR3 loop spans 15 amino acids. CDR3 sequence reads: CASSQASYSTDTQYF. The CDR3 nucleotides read TGTGCCAGCAGCCAAGCGTCTTATAGCACAGATACGCAGTATTTT.

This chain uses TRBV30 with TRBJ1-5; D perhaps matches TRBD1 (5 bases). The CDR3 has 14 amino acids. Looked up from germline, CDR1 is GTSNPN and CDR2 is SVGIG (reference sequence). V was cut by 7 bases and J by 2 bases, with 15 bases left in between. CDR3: CAYTHQGGNQPQHF. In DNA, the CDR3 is TGTGCCTACACCCATCAAGGGGGCAATCAGCCCCAGCATTTT.

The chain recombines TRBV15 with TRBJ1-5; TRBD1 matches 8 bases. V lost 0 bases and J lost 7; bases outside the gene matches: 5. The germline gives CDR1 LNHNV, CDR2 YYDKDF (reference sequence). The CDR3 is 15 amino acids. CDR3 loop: CATSREGTGLQPQHF. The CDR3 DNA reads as TGTGCCACCAGCAGAGAGGGGACAGGTTTACAGCCCCAGCATTTT.

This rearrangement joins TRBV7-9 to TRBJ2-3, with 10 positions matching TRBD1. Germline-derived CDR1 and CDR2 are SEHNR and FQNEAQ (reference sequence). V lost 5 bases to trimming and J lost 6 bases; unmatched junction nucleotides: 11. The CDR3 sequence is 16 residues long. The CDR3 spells CASSETGGTTRDTQYF. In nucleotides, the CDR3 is TGTGCCAGCAGCGAGACAGGGGGCACCACCCGGGATACGCAGTATTTT.

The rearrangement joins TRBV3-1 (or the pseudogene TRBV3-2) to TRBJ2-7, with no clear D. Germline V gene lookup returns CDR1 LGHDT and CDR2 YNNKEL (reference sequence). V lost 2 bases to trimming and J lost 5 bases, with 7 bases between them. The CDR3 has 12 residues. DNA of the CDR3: TGTGCCAGCAGCCAATGGAGAAACGAGCAGTACTTC. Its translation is CASSQWRNEQYF.

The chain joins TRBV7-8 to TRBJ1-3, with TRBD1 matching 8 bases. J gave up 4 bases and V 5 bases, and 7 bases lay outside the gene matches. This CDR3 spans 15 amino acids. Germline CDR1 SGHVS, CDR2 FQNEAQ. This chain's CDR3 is CASSPGQGRGNTIYF. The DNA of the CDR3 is TGTGCCAGCAGCCCCGGACAGGGAAGAGGAAACACCATATATTTT.

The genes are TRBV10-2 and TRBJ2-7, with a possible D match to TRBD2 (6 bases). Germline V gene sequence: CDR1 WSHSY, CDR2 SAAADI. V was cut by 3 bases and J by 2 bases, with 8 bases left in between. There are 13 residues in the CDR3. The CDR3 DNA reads TGCGCCAGCAGTGACACGGGGGCCTACGAGCAGTACTTC. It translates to CASSDTGAYEQYF.

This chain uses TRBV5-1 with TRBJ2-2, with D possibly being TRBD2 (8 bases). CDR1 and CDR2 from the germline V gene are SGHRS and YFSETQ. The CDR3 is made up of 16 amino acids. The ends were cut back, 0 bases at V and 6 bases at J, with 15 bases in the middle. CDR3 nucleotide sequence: TGCGCCAGCAGCTTGGATCCGGGAGGGGGCTCCGGGGAGCTGTTTTTT. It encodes CASSLDPGGGSGELFF.

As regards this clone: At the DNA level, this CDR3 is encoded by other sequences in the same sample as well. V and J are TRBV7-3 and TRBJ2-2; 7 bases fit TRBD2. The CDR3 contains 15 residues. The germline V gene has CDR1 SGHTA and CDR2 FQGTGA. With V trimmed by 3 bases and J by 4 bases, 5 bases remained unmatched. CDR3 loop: CASSLASGPTGELFF. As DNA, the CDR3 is TGTGCCAGCAGCTTGGCTAGCGGACCCACCGGGGAGCTGTTTTTT. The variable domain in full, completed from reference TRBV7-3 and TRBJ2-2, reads GAGVSQTPSNKVTEKGKYVELRCDPISGHTALYWYRQSLGQGPEFLIYFQGTGAADDSGLPNDRFFAVRPEGSVSTLKIQRTERGDSAVYLCASSLASGPTGELFFGEGSRLTVL.

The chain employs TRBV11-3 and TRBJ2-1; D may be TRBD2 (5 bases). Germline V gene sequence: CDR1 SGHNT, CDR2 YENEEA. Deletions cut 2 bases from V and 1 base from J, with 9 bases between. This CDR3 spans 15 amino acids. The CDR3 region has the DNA TGTGCCAGCAGCTTAAACGGGGTATCCTACAATGAGCAGTTCTTC. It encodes CASSLNGVSYNEQFF.

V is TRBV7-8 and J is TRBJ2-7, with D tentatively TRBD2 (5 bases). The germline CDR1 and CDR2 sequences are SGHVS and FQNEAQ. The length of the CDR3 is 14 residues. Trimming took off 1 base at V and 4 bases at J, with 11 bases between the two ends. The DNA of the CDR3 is TGTGCCAGCAGCTTAGTCGGGATAATTTACGAGCAGTACTTC. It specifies CASSLVGIIYEQYF.

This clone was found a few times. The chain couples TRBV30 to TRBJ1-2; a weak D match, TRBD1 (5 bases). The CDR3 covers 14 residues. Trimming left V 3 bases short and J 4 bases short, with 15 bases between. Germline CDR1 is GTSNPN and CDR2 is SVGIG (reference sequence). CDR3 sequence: CAWSRGRGIYGYTF. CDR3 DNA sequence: TGTGCCTGGAGCAGAGGGAGGGGTATCTATGGCTACACCTTC.

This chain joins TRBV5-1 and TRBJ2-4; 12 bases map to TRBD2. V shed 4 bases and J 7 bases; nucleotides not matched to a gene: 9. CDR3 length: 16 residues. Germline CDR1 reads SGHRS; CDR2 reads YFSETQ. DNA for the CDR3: TGCGCCAGCAGCGGATCGACTAGCGGGAGTGGTAACATTCAGTACTTC. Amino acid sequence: CASSGSTSGSGNIQYF.

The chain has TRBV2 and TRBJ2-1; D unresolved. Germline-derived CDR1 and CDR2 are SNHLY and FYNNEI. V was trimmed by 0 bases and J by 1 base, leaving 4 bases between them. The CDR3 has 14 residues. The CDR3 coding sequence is TGTGCCAGCAGTGAAGCCATGTCCTACAATGAGCAGTTCTTC. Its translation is CASSEAMSYNEQFF.

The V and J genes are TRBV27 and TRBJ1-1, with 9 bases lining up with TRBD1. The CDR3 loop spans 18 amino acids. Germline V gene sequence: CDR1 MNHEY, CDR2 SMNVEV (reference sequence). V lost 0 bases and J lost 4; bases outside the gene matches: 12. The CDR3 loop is CASSLSILQGAQGTEAFF. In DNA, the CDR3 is TGTGCCAGCAGTTTATCTATATTACAGGGGGCGCAGGGCACTGAAGCTTTCTTT.

The CDR3 coding sequence is TGTGCCAGCAGCTTGGAGATTTCAGAAGCTTTCTTT. Amino acid sequence: CASSLEISEAFF. This chain joins TRBV7-8 and TRBJ1-1; D is unresolved. This CDR3 region has 12 residues. Germline lookup yields CDR1 SGHVS and CDR2 FQNEAQ. V dropped 3 bases and J dropped 8 bases, with 10 bases sitting between them.

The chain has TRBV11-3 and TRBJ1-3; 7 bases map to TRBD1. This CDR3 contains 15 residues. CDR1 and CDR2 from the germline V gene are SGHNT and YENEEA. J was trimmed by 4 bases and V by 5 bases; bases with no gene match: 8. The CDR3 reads CASSAVGTAGNTIYF. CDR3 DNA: TGTGCCAGCAGCGCCGTCGGGACAGCCGGAAACACCATATATTTT.

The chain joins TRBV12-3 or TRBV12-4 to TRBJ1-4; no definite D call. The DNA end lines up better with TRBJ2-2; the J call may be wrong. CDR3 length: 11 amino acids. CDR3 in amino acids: CASSLFPELFF. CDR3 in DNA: TGTGCCAGCAGTTTATTTCCGGAGCTGTTTTTT.